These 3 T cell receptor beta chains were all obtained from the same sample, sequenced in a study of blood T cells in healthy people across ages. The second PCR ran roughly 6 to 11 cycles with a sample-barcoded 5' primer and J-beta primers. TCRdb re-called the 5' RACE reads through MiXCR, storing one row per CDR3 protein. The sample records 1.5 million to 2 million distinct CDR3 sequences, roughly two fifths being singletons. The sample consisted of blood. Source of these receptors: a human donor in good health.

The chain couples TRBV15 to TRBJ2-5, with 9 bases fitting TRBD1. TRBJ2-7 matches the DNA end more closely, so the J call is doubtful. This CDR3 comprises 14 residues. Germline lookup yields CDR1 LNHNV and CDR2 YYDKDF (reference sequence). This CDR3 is CATSKGQGRYEQYF. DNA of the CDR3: TGTGCCACCAGCAAGGGACAGGGAAGGTACGAGCAGTACTTC.

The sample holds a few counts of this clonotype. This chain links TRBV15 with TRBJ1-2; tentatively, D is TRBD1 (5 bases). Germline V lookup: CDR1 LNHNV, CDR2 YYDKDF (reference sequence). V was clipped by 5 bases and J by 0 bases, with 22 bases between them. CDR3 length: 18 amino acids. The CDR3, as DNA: TGTGCCACCAGCGGTTCGGGGCAGGGAATACCCGCTAACTATGGCTACACCTTC. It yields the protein CATSGSGQGIPANYGYTF.

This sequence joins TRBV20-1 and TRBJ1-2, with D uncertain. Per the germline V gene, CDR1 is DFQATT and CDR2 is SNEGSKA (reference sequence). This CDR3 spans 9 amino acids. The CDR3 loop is CRASYGYTF. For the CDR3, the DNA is TGCCGAGCGAGCTATGGCTACACCTTC.